This T cell receptor beta chain was sequenced for a study of blood T cell repertoires in COVID-19. Looking at the study overall: PBMCs, B-cell-depleted T cells, or T cells were the source of the cDNA or gDNA that made up the material.

How the authors handled the data: Estimation of nucleated cell counts relied on the amplification of reference gene primers. Clones were sequenced by immunoSEQ multiplex PCR, and TCRdb holds only the in-frame ones, with some missing. The V and J calls and the clone size are those of that table, but D and trimming were determined from the DNA. The sample consists of 150,000 to 180,000 clones, roughly four fifths of them appearing once. V lost 5 bases, J lost 7 bases, and 11 bases lay in between. The CDR3 contains 12 residues. The sequence came from an elderly man with acute or convalescent COVID-19. The chain links TRBV12-3 or TRBV12-4 to TRBJ1-2; D gene ambiguous. Input material: peripheral blood. In DNA, the CDR3 is TGTGCCAGCAGTAGCCGACGGGGTGGCTACACCTTC. As protein: CASSSRRGGYTF.